A single sample gave rise to the 13 T cell receptor beta chains below, sequenced in a study of blood T cell repertoires in COVID-19. Method: immunoSEQ multiplex PCR; TCRdb's copy keeps in-frame clones and lacks some. This table has 200,000 or so clones, roughly 90% appearing once. The sequenced material came from PBMCs or T cells enriched from blood (not recorded which). Source of these receptors: a woman aged 25-40 years who had recovered from COVID-19.

DNA of the CDR3: TGTGCCAGCAGTACAGGGCATAGGGCCTACGAGCAGTACTTC. Residues: CASSTGHRAYEQYF. This sequence joins TRBV6-2 or TRBV6-3 and TRBJ2-7, with D tentatively TRBD1 (6 bases). The V gene's germline CDR1 is MNHEY and CDR2 SVGEGT. The CDR3 is made up of 14 amino acids. V dropped 5 bases and J dropped 2 bases, with 13 bases sitting between them.

The rearrangement joins TRBV4-2 to TRBJ2-5; 12 bases are a match to TRBD2. J was trimmed by 1 base and V by 4 bases; bases with no gene match: 1. Germline V gene data show CDR1 as LGHNA and CDR2 as YNFKEQ. The CDR3 loop spans 15 amino acids. The CDR3 DNA reads TGTGCCAGCAGCCCACTAGCGGGGGGCCAAGAGACCCAGTACTTC. This encodes CASSPLAGGQETQYF.

This sequence joins TRBV4-3 and TRBJ1-3; D not resolved. The germline V gene has CDR1 LGHNA and CDR2 YSLEER. The V and J ends lost 0 bases and 3 bases respectively, with 12 bases between them. The CDR3 covers 16 residues. The CDR3 nucleotides read TGCGCCAGCAGCCAAGATTACGAGGGTAGTGGAAACACCATATATTTT. Protein product: CASSQDYEGSGNTIYF.

This clone was counted once. The gene calls are TRBV7-2 and TRBJ2-7; 10 bases match TRBD2. Trimming cost V 1 base and J 3 bases; bases outside gene matches: 3. The CDR3 has 15 amino acids. Germline lookup yields CDR1 SGHTA and CDR2 FQGNSA. The CDR3 nucleotides are TGTGCCAGCAGCTTAGGGCTAGCGGGGGACTACGAGCAGTACTTC. The encoded protein is CASSLGLAGDYEQYF.

The rearrangement uses TRBV5-1 and TRBJ2-7; D is unresolved. Germline assignment: CDR1 SGHRS and CDR2 YFSETQ. V was clipped by 4 bases and J by 4 bases, with 6 bases between them. CDR3 length equals 11 residues. The CDR3 is CASSLDYEQYF. The CDR3 bases are TGCGCCAGCAGCCTAGATTACGAGCAGTACTTC.

The V call is TRBV14, the J call TRBJ2-5; 12 positions match TRBD2. CDR3 length: 15 residues. The J segment lost 9 bases and the V segment lost 2 bases, leaving 7 bases of the junction unmatched. Germline V gives CDR1 SGHDN, CDR2 FVKESK. DNA for the CDR3: TGTGCCAGCAGCCAACACGGACTAGCGGGGAGGGCCCAGTACTTC. This encodes CASSQHGLAGRAQYF.

This clone appeared a single time. The chain carries TRBV7-9 and TRBJ2-5; 9 nucleotides line up with TRBD1. The V gene end was trimmed by 3 bases and the J gene end by 4 bases; junction bases not matched to a gene: 6. Germline loops: CDR1 SEHNR, CDR2 FQNEAQ (reference sequence). This CDR3 is 15 amino acids long. CDR3 residues: CASSLGQGGLETQYF. CDR3 sequence (DNA): TGTGCCAGCAGCTTGGGACAGGGTGGGTTAGAGACCCAGTACTTC.

The rearrangement joins TRBV7-2 to TRBJ2-7, with a weak D call TRBD1 (6 bases). Germline-derived CDR1 and CDR2 are SGHTA and FQGNSA. The V and J ends lost 2 bases and 4 bases respectively, with 12 bases between them. The CDR3 runs to 14 residues. DNA of the CDR3: TGTGCCAGCAGCTTAAGCAGGGGCAGGTACGAGCAGTACTTC. It codes for CASSLSRGRYEQYF.

This rearrangement joins TRBV2 to TRBJ1-5; 7 bases are shared with TRBD1. With 10 bases clipped from V and 7 bases from J, the junction kept 10 bases outside the gene matches. Looked up from germline, CDR1 is SNHLY and CDR2 is FYNNEI. This CDR3 comprises 13 residues. CDR3 sequence: CATRTGSEQPQHF. CDR3 nucleotide sequence: TGTGCCACAAGGACAGGCTCAGAACAGCCCCAGCATTTT.

The V and J genes are TRBV3-1 (or the pseudogene TRBV3-2) and TRBJ2-3, with TRBD2 matching 11 bases. The length of the CDR3 is 17 residues. Germline CDR1 and CDR2: LGHDT and YNNKEL (reference sequence). V trimming: 2 bases; J trimming: 6 bases; junction bases outside the gene matches: 10. The CDR3 reads CASSQKLAGALWDTQYF. CDR3 bases: TGTGCCAGCAGCCAAAAACTAGCGGGGGCCTTGTGGGATACGCAGTATTTT.

The chain recombines TRBV11-3 with TRBJ1-1; D uncertain. This CDR3 is 14 amino acids long. V was shortened by 5 bases and J by 3 bases, with 13 bases between the two germline ends. CDR1 SGHNT and CDR2 YENEEA come from the germline V gene. Here the CDR3 reads CASSQTGRDTEAFF. The CDR3 bases are TGTGCCAGCAGCCAGACGGGGAGGGACACTGAAGCTTTCTTT.

V usage is TRBV4-1 and J usage is TRBJ2-7; TRBD2 matches at 8 bases. J was trimmed by 5 bases and V by 0 bases; bases with no gene match: 3. Looked up from germline, CDR1 is MGHRA and CDR2 is YSYEKL. The CDR3 consists of 14 residues. The CDR3 sequence is CASSQDSGGDEQYF. The DNA of the CDR3 is TGCGCCAGCAGCCAAGATTCGGGGGGGGACGAGCAGTACTTC.

V usage is TRBV9 and J usage is TRBJ1-6; 8 nucleotides align to TRBD1. Trimming took 2 bases from V and 10 from J; bases not matched to a gene: 5. Germline CDR1 reads SGDLS; CDR2 reads YYNGEE. The CDR3 covers 14 residues. Written as DNA, the CDR3 is TGTGCCAGCAGCGTTCAGGGGGCGGGCTCACCCCTCCACTTT. Protein: CASSVQGAGSPLHF.